These 5 T cell receptor beta chains came from one sample sequenced in a study of CD8 T cell repertoires and HIV-1 epitope variants. Their cognate antigens are unknown. Produced via immunoSEQ multiplex PCR; TCRdb's table is partial and in-frame only. Of around 4,500 clones listed, over 60% are singletons. Source material: cultured CD8+ T cells derived from PBMCs. These receptor sequences come from a male donor with HIV.

The rearrangement joins TRBV5-4 to TRBJ1-4, with 10 bases that match TRBD1. Germline values: CDR1 SGHNT, CDR2 YYREEE (reference sequence). J lost 7 bases, V lost 4 bases, and 16 bases had no gene match. The CDR3 totals 18 residues. CDR3 region: CASSATSGQGIPGEKLFF. CDR3 coding DNA: TGTGCCAGCAGCGCGACATCGGGACAGGGGATTCCGGGTGAAAAACTGTTTTTT.

This chain joins TRBV11-2 and TRBJ1-1, with 8 bases matching TRBD1. The V gene's germline CDR1 is SGHAT and CDR2 FQNNGV. The CDR3 extends over 14 amino acids. V shed 7 bases and J 1 base; nucleotides not matched to a gene: 5. This CDR3 reads CASTPQGGNTEAFF. The DNA for the CDR3 is TGTGCCAGCACCCCACAGGGGGGGAACACTGAAGCTTTCTTT. Using reference TRBV11-2 and TRBJ1-1 for the parts outside the CDR3, the full variable domain is EAGVAQSPRYKIIEKRQSVAFWCNPISGHATLYWYQQILGQGPKLLIQFQNNGVVDDSQLPKDRFSAERLKGVDSTLKIQPAKLEDSAVYLCASTPQGGNTEAFFGQGTRLTVV.

This chain links TRBV19 with TRBJ2-1; D is ambiguous. The CDR3 length is 15 residues. The germline V gene has CDR1 LNHDA and CDR2 SQIVND (reference sequence). Trimming removed 5 bases from V and 1 base from J, with 12 bases in between. The CDR3 spells CASSDLERSYNEQFF. In nucleotides, the CDR3 is TGTGCCAGTAGTGATCTAGAGAGGTCCTACAATGAGCAGTTCTTC.

CDR3 in amino acids: CATRRASQPQHF. In DNA, the CDR3 is TGTGCCACCAGGAGGGCCAGCCAGCCCCAGCATTTT. The V call is TRBV28, the J call TRBJ1-5; no reliable D call. CDR3 size: 12 residues. Germline assignment: CDR1 MDHEN and CDR2 SYDVKM. Between the trimmed V and J ends, which lost 10 bases and 7 bases, there was a span of 14 bases.

J is TRBJ2-1 and V is TRBV7-8; 8 nucleotides line up with TRBD1. The CDR3 loop spans 15 amino acids. The junction had 3 bases not matched to a gene; V was cut back by 3 bases and J by 2 bases. Germline V gives CDR1 SGHVS, CDR2 FQNEAQ. The CDR3 spells CASSFDRGTYNEQFF. The CDR3 region has the DNA TGTGCCAGCAGCTTCGACAGGGGTACCTACAATGAGCAGTTCTTC.